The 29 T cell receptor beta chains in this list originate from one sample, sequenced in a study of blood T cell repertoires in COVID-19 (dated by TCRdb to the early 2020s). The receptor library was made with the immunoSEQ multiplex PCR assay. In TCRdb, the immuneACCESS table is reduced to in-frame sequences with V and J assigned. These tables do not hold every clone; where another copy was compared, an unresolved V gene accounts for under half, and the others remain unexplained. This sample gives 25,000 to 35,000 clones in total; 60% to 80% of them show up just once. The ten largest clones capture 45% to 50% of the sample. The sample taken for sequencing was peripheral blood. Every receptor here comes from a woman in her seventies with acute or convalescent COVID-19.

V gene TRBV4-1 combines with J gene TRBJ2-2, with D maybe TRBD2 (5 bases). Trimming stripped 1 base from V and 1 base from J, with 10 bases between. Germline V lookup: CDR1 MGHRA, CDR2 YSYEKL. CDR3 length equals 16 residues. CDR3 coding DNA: TGCGCCAGCAGCCAAGTGGTCCGGGAGAACACCGGGGAGCTGTTTTTT. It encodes CASSQVVRENTGELFF.

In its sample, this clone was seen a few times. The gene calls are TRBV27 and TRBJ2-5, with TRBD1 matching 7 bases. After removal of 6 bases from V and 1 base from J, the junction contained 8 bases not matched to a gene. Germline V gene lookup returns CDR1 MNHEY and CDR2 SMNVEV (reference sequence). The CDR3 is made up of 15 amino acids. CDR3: CASRPQGVGQETQYF. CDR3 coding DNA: TGTGCCAGCAGACCCCAGGGGGTTGGCCAAGAGACCCAGTACTTC.

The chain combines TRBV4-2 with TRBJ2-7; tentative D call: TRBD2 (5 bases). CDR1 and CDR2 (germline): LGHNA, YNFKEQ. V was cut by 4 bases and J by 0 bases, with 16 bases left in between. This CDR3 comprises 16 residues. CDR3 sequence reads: CASSPSRVRGSYEQYF. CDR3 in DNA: TGTGCCAGCAGCCCCTCTCGGGTCCGGGGCTCCTACGAGCAGTACTTC.

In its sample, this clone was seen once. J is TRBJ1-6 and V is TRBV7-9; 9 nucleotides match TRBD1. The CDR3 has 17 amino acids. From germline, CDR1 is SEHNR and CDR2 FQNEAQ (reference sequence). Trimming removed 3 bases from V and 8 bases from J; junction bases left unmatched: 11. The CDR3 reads CASSLGQGAGRDSPLHF. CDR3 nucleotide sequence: TGTGCCAGCAGCTTGGGACAGGGTGCCGGCCGGGATTCACCCCTCCACTTT. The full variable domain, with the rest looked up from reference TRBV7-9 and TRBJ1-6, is DTGVSQNPRHKITKRGQNVTFRCDPISEHNRLYWYRQTLGQGPEFLTYFQNEAQLEKSRLLSDRFSAERPKGSFSTLEIQRTEQGDSAMYLCASSLGQGAGRDSPLHFGNGTRLTVT.

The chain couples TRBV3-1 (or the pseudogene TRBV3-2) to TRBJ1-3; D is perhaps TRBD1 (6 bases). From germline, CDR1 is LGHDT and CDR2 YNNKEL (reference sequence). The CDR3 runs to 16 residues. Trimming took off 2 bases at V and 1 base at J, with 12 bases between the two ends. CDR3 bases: TGTGCCAGCAGCCAACATGAAGACAGGTCTGGAAACACCATATATTTT. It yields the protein CASSQHEDRSGNTIYF.

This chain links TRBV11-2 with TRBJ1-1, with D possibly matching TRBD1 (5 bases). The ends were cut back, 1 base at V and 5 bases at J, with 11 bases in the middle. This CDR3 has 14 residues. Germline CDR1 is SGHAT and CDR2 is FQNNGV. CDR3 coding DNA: TGTGCCAGCAGCTTAGCCCCCGGGACTACTGAAGCTTTCTTT. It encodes CASSLAPGTTEAFF. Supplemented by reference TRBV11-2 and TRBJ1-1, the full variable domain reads EAGVAQSPRYKIIEKRQSVAFWCNPISGHATLYWYQQILGQGPKLLIQFQNNGVVDDSQLPKDRFSAERLKGVDSTLKIQPAKLEDSAVYLCASSLAPGTTEAFFGQGTRLTVV.

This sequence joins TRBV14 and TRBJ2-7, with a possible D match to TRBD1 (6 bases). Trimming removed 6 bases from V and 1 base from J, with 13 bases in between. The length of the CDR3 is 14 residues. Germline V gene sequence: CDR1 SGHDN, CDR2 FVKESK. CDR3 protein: CASSAGVRSYEQYF. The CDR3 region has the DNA TGTGCCAGCAGTGCAGGGGTGCGGTCCTACGAGCAGTACTTC.

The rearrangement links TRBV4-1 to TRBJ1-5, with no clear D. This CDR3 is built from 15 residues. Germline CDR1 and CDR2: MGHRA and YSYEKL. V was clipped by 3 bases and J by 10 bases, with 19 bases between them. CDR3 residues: CASSQGGFSMGPQHF. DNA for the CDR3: TGCGCCAGCAGCCAGGGAGGTTTTTCGATGGGCCCCCAGCATTTT.

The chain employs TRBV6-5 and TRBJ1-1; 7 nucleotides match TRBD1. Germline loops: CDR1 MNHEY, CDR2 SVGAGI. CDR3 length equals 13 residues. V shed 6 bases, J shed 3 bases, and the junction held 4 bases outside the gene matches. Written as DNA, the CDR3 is TGTGCCAGCAGACAGGGGAGTCACACTGAAGCTTTCTTT. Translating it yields CASRQGSHTEAFF.

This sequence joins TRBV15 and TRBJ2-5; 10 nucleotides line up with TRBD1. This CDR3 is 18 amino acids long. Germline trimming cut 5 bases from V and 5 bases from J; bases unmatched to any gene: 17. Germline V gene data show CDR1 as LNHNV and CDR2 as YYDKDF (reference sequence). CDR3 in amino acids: CATSGGGKDRGLWETQYF. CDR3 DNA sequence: TGTGCCACCAGCGGTGGGGGTAAAGACAGGGGGCTATGGGAGACCCAGTACTTC.

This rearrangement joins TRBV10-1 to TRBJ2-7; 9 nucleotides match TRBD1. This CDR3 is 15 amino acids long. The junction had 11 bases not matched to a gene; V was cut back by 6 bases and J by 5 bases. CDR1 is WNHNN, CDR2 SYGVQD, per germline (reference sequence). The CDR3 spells CASRAREDRGHEQYF. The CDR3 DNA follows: TGCGCCAGCAGAGCAAGAGAGGACAGGGGTCACGAGCAGTACTTC.

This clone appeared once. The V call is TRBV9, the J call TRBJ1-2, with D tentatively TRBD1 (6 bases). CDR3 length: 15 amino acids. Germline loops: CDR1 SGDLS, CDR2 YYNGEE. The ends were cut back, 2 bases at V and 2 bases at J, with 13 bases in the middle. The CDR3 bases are TGTGCCAGCAGCGTGGACAGTCTACCAAACTATGGCTACACCTTC. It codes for CASSVDSLPNYGYTF.

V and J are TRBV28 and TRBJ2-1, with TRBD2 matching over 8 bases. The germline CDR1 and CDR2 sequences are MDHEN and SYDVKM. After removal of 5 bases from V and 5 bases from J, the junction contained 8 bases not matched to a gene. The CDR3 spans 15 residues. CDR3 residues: CASSDPSLADNEQFF. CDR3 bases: TGTGCCAGCAGTGACCCCTCACTAGCGGACAATGAGCAGTTCTTC.

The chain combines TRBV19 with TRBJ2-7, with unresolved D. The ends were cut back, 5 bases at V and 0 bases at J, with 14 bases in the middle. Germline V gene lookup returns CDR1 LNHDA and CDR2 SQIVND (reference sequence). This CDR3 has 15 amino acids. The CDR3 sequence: CASSARLTSSYEQYF. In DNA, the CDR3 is TGTGCCAGTAGTGCCCGACTGACGAGCTCCTACGAGCAGTACTTC. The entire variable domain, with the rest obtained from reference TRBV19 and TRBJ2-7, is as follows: DGGITQSPKYLFRKEGQNVTLSCEQNLNHDAMYWYRQDPGQGLRLIYYSQIVNDFQKGDIAEGYSVSREKKESFPLTVTSAQKNPTAFYLCASSARLTSSYEQYFGPGTRLTVT.

The CDR3 nucleotides are TGTGCCAGTTACTCCGGGACAGATAGCAATCAGCCCCAGCATTTT. Amino acid sequence: CASYSGTDSNQPQHF. The chain combines TRBV19 with TRBJ1-5; 7 nucleotides match TRBD1. The V gene end was trimmed by 8 bases and the J gene end by 0 bases; junction bases not matched to a gene: 7. CDR1 is LNHDA and CDR2 is SQIVND in the germline V gene (reference sequence). This CDR3 has 15 amino acids.

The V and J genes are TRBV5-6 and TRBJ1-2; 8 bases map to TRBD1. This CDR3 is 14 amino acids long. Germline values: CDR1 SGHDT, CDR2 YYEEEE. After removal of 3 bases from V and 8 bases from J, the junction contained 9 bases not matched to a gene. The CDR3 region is CASSWTDREKGYTF. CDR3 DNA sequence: TGTGCCAGCAGCTGGACGGACAGGGAGAAGGGCTACACCTTC.

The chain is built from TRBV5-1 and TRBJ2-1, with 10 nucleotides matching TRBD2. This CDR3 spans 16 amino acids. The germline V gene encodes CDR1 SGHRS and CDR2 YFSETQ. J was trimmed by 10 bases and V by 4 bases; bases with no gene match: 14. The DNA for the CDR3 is TGCGCCAGCAGCCCGGTCAGCCTAGCGGGAGTAAACGAGCAGTTCTTC. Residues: CASSPVSLAGVNEQFF.

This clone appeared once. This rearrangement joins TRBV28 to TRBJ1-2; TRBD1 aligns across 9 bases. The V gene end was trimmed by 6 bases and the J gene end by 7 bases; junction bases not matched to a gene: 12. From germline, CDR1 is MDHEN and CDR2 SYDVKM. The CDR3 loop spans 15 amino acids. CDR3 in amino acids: CASSPPGQGGGGYTF. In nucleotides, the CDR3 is TGTGCCAGCAGCCCACCGGGACAGGGAGGGGGTGGCTACACCTTC.

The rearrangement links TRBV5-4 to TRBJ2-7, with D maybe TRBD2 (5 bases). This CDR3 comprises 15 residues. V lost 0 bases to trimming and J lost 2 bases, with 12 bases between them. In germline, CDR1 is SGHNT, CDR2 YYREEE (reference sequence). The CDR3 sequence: CASSLVGVPTYEQYF. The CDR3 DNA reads TGTGCCAGCAGCTTGGTCGGGGTACCAACCTACGAGCAGTACTTC.

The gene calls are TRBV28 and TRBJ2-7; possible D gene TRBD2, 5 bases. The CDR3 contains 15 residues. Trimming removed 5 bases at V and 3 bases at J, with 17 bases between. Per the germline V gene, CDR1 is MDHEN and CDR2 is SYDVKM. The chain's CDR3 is CASSVETLARYEQYF. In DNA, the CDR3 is TGTGCCAGCAGTGTAGAGACTCTAGCTCGCTACGAGCAGTACTTC.

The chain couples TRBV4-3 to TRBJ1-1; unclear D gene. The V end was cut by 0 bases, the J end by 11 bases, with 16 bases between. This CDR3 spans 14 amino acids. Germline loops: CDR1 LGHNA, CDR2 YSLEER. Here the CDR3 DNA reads TGCGCCAGCAGCCAAGATAGAGGCGCCATTGCGGCTTTCTTT. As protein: CASSQDRGAIAAFF.

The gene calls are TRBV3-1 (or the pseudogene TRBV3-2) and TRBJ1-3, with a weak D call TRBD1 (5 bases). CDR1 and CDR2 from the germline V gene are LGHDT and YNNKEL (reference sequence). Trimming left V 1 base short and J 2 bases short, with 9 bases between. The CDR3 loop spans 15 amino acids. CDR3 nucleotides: TGTGCCAGCAGCCAAGTTCCAGGGCCTGGAAACACCATATATTTT. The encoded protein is CASSQVPGPGNTIYF.

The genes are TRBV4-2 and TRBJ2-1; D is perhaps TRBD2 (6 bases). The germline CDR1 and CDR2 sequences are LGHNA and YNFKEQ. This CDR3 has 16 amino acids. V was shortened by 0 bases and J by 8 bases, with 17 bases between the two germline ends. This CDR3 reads CASSQEKAGLRDEQFF. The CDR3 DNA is TGTGCCAGCAGCCAAGAGAAGGCGGGATTACGAGATGAGCAGTTCTTC.

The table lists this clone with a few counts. CDR3 residues: CASSFRTSNNEQFF. CDR3 bases: TGTGCCAGCAGCTTCCGGACTAGCAATAATGAGCAGTTCTTC. V usage is TRBV13 and J usage is TRBJ2-1; 8 nucleotides line up with TRBD2. Per germline, CDR1 PRHDT and CDR2 FYEKMQ (reference sequence). V lost 3 bases, J lost 7 bases, and 5 bases stayed unmatched. CDR3 length equals 14 residues.

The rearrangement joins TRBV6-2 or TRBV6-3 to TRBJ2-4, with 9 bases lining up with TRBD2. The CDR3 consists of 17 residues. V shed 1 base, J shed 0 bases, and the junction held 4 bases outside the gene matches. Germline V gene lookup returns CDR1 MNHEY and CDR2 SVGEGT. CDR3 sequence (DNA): TGTGCCAGCAGTTACTTTCCTAGCGGGGTAGCCAAAAACATTCAGTACTTC. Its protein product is CASSYFPSGVAKNIQYF.

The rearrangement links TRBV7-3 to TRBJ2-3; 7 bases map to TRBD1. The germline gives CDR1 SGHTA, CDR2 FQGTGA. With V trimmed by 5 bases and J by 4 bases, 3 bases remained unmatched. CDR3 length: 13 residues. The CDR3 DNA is TGTGCCAGCAGCACCCAGGGGGCAGATACGCAGTATTTT. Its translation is CASSTQGADTQYF.

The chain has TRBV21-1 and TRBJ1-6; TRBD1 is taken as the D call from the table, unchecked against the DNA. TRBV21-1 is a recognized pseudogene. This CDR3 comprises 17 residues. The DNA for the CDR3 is TGTGCCAGCAGCAAGGACAGGGTGCCACCCTATAATTCACCCCTCCACTTT. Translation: CASSKDRVPPYNSPLHF.

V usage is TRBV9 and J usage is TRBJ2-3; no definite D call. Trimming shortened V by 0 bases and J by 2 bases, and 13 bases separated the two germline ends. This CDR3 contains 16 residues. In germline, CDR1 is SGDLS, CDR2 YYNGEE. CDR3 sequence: CASSVESSRPTDTQYF. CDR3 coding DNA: TGTGCCAGCAGCGTAGAAAGTTCTAGGCCCACAGATACGCAGTATTTT.

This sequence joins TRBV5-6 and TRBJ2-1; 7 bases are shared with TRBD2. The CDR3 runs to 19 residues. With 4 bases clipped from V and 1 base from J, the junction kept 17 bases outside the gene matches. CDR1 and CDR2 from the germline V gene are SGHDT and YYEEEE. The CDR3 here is CASSKRRLALGGSYNEQFF. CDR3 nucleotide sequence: TGTGCCAGCAGCAAGAGGCGACTAGCCCTGGGAGGGTCCTACAATGAGCAGTTCTTC.